Shown below are 6 T cell receptor beta chains from a single sample sequenced in a study of T cell repertoires in cytomegalovirus infection. TCRdb passed the reads through MiXCR, listing each CDR3 protein once. Among 150,000 to 200,000 distinct CDR3 sequences, about a tenth were seen once, and the ten largest hold about 4.6%. What was sequenced was PBMCs. Receptor source: a human donor in good health (CMV status not recorded). Some clones in this sample may be carry-over from other donors' samples.

This clonotype occurred a few times. V gene TRBV28 combines with J gene TRBJ2-1; 8 nucleotides line up with TRBD2. Germline lookup yields CDR1 MDHEN and CDR2 SYDVKM. Losses at the gene ends were 7 bases for V and 1 base for J; bases not matched to a gene: 3. CDR3 size: 14 residues. The DNA for the CDR3 is TGTGCCAGCAAGACGGGGGGGTCCTACAATGAGCAGTTCTTC. Its translation: CASKTGGSYNEQFF. The variable domain in full, completed from reference TRBV28 and TRBJ2-1, reads DVKVTQSSRYLVKRTGEKVFLECVQDMDHENMFWYRQDPGLGLRLIYFSYDVKMKEKGDIPEGYSVSREKKERFSLILESASTNQTSMYLCASKTGGSYNEQFFGPGTRLTVL.

As to this clonotype: A much larger clone differs by one base, so this may be a read error. V and J are TRBV20-1 and TRBJ1-1; 9 bases match TRBD1. Germline assignment: CDR1 DFQATT and CDR2 SNEGSKA (reference sequence). There are 14 residues in the CDR3. The DNA of the CDR3 is TGCAGTGCTGTAAACAGGGGGCTGGCCACTGAAGCTTGCTTT. It yields the protein CSAVNRGLATEACF.

The genes are TRBV20-1 and TRBJ1-2; 7 bases are shared with TRBD1. Germline loops: CDR1 DFQATT, CDR2 SNEGSKA (reference sequence). This CDR3 has 13 residues. V lost 7 bases, J lost 7 bases, and 12 bases stayed unmatched. This CDR3 reads CSVQQDRLSGYTF. The CDR3 DNA reads as TGCAGTGTTCAGCAGGACAGGCTCAGTGGCTACACCTTC.

This clonotype was counted many times. This chain uses TRBV2 with TRBJ2-7, with TRBD1 as a possible D gene (6 bases). This CDR3 has 15 amino acids. Germline-derived CDR1 and CDR2 are SNHLY and FYNNEI. The V and J ends lost 8 bases and 0 bases respectively, with 17 bases between them. The CDR3 DNA follows: TGTGCCAGCTCAGGGACACCGACGACCTCCTACGAGCAGTACTTC. This sequence encodes CASSGTPTTSYEQYF.

As to this clonotype: The germline gene is not matched at one end of the junction; a read error may be the cause. This rearrangement joins TRBV4-1 to TRBJ2-1; 7 nucleotides agree with TRBD1. In germline, CDR1 is MGHRA, CDR2 YSYEKL. The CDR3 extends over 16 amino acids. Here the CDR3 reads CASSQVIGTDYNEQFF. The CDR3, as DNA: TGTGCCAGCAGCCAAGTCATCGGGACAGACTACAATGAGCAGTTCTTC.

This clonotype came up many times. J is TRBJ2-4 and V is TRBV7-2; TRBD2 matches at 7 bases. The CDR3 sequence is 15 residues long. The germline CDR1 and CDR2 sequences are SGHTA and FQGNSA. Trimming removed 3 bases from V and 6 bases from J; junction bases left unmatched: 8. The CDR3, as DNA: TGTGCCAGCAGCTTGTCTAGCGGACGGGTAAACATTCAGTACTTC. Encoded protein: CASSLSSGRVNIQYF.